This T cell receptor beta chain was captured by sequencing in a study of T-cell memory formation after mild COVID-19. TCRdb called the 5' RACE reads again in MiXCR, with one record for every CDR3 protein. The sample carries roughly 600,000 distinct CDR3 sequences, approximately 18% recorded once. This clonotype has a count of ten or more. The sequencing sample was made of PBMCs or a T cell subset sorted from them (not recorded which). The origin of this receptor is an adult woman who had mild COVID-19 (a few samples of this study predate the infection). Cell type and time point are not known.

DNA for the CDR3: TGCGCCAGCAGCGAAGGACATATCAGGGAGAACATTCAGTACTTC. This codes for CASSEGHIRENIQYF. The rearrangement joins TRBV5-1 to TRBJ2-4; either TRBD1 or TRBD2 may supply D (5 bases each). Germline CDR1 SGHRS, CDR2 YFSETQ. The CDR3 runs 15 residues. Trimming cost V 4 bases and J 7 bases, with 18 bases left between them.